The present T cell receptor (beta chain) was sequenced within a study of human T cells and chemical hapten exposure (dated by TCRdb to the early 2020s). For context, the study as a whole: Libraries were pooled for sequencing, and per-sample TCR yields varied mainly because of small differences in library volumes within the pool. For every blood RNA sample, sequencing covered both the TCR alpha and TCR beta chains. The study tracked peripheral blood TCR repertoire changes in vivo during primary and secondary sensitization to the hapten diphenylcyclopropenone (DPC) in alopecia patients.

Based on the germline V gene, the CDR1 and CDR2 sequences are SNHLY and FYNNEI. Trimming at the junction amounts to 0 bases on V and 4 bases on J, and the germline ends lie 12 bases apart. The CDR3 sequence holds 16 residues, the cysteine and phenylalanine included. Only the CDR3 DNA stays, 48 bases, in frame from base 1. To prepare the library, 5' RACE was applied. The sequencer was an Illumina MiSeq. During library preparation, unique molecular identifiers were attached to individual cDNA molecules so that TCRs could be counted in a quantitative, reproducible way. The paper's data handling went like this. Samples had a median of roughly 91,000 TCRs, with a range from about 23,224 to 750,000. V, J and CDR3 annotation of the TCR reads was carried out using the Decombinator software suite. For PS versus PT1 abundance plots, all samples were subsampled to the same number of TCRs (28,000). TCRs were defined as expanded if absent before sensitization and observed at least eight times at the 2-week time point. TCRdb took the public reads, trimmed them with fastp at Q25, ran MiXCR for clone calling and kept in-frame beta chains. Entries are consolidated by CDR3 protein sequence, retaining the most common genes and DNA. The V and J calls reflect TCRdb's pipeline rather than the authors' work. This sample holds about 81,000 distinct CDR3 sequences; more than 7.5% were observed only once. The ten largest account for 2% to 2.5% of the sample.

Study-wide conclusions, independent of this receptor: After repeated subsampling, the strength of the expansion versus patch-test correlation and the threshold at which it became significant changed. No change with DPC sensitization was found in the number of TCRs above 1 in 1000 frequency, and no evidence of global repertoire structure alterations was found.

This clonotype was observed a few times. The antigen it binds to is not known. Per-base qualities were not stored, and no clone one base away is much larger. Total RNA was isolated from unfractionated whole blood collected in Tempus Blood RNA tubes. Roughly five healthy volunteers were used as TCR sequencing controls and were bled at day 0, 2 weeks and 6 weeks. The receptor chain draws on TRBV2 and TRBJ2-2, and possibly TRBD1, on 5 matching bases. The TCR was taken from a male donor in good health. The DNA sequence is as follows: TGTGCCAGCAGTGAAGCGGAAGGCAGGGTCACCGGGGAGCTGTTTTTT. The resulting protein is CASSEAEGRVTGELFF.